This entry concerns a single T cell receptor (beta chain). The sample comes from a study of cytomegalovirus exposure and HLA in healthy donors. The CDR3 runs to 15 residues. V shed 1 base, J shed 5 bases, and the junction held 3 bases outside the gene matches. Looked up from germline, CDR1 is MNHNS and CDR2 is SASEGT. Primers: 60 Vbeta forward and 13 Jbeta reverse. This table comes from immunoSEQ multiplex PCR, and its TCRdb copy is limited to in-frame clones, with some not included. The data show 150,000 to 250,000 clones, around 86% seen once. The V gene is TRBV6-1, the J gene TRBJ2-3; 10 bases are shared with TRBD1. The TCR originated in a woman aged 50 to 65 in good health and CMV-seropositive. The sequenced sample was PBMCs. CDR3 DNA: TGTGCCAGCAGTGAAGTCTGGGACAGGGGAGATACGCAGTATTTT. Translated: CASSEVWDRGDTQYF.